Listed here is a single T cell receptor beta chain. Assay: immunoSEQ multiplex PCR; the TCRdb copy retains only in-frame clones and omits some. The sample has fewer than 200,000 clones, 75% to 95% seen once. Per germline, CDR1 SGHRS and CDR2 YFSETQ. V gave up 1 base and J gave up 6 bases; unmatched junction bases: 12. The CDR3 sequence is 16 residues long. The sample is drawn from a study of blood T cell repertoires in COVID-19. Study details: PBMCs, B-cell-depleted T cells, or T cells provided the cDNA or gDNA that made up the material.

This clonotype was sampled from a middle-aged man with acute or convalescent COVID-19. The sample taken for sequencing was peripheral blood. The chain links TRBV5-1 to TRBJ2-7; 8 bases line up with TRBD2. The CDR3 is CASSLRQRELLAEQYF. CDR3 in DNA: TGCGCCAGCAGCTTGAGGCAGCGGGAGCTTCTTGCCGAGCAGTACTTC.